Here is one TCR beta chain with its context. This CDR3 comprises 15 residues. V dropped 4 bases and J dropped 4; count of bases not matched to a gene: 9. The germline V gene encodes CDR1 SGHRS and CDR2 YFSETQ. Method: immunoSEQ multiplex PCR; TCRdb's copy keeps in-frame clones and lacks some. The repertoire consists of 66,000 or so clones, with 97% occurring once and the leading ten covering about 0.19%. These data come from a study of technical replicates of blood from several donors. Sequenced sample: T cells isolated from PBMCs. The TCR sequence derives from a human donor in good health. The chain uses TRBV5-1 and TRBJ2-5; TRBD1 aligns across 8 bases. CDR3 DNA sequence: TGCGCCAGCAGCAAATCGGACAGGGTGGGAGAGACCCAGTACTTC. This codes for CASSKSDRVGETQYF.